This T cell receptor (beta chain) was retrieved from a study of blood T cell repertoires in COVID-19. Study context: Sites across the United States, Italy and Spain contributed samples from acute and convalescent COVID-19. Sources were T cells, B-cell-depleted T cells, or PBMCs; the material itself was cDNA or gDNA.

Per the study methods: By means of reference gene primer amplification, nucleated cell counts were estimated. Clones were sequenced by immunoSEQ multiplex PCR, and TCRdb holds only the in-frame ones, with some missing. The V and J calls and clone size were taken over from that table, and D and trimming were inferred from the DNA. The table records about 60,000 clones, around 88% of them present only once. J gave up 6 bases and V 0 bases, and 12 bases lay outside the gene matches. This CDR3 has 18 residues. The germline CDR1 and CDR2 sequences are SGHRS and YFSETQ. The clonotype was recovered from a man in his 60s with acute or convalescent COVID-19. V usage is TRBV5-1 and J usage is TRBJ2-2; TRBD1 matches at 9 bases. The sample comprised peripheral blood. CDR3 protein: CASSLAPRQGVRAGELFF. CDR3 coding DNA: TGCGCCAGCAGCTTGGCCCCCCGACAGGGGGTAAGGGCCGGGGAGCTGTTTTTT.